A selection of T cell receptor beta chains follows, all from one sample in a study of molecular identifiers for immune sequencing clone quantification. TCRdb redid the calling of the PCR reads with MiXCR, one entry per CDR3 protein. The sample lists about 510,000 distinct CDR3 sequences, about 20% occurring once. Sequenced: naive CD8+ T cells from blood, with Jurkat cell RNA spiked in. The receptor source for this set is a human donor in good health. Some libraries in this study had Jurkat cell RNA spiked in. Each CDR3 is given with its conserved first and last residue. Fields, in order: D gene, V gene, J gene, clone size, CDR3 length, CDR3 protein, CDR3 DNA. D genes are given only for firm matches. The listing skips clone size in some rows; elsewhere it reads once, few, many or a size class.

-	TRBV5-6	TRBJ2-7	many	15	CASSRKTAAPWEQYF	TGTGCCAGCAGCCGAAAGACGGCCGCCCCCTGGGAGCAGTACTTC
TRBD1	TRBV4-3	TRBJ2-7	-	15	CASSQARQGAYEQYF	TGCGCCAGCAGCCAAGCCAGACAGGGGGCCTACGAGCAGTACTTC
-	TRBV4-1	TRBJ1-4	few	14	CASSFELTNEKLFF	TGCGCCAGCAGCTTCGAACTAACTAATGAAAAACTGTTTTTT
-	TRBV20-1	TRBJ1-1	many	14	CSATLGRGITEAFF	TGCAGTGCTACGTTGGGCAGGGGTATCACTGAAGCTTTCTTT
TRBD2	TRBV7-9	TRBJ2-2	-	16	CASSRTSGPATGELFF	TGTGCCAGCAGCCGGACTAGCGGGCCGGCTACCGGGGAGCTGTTTTTT
-	TRBV30	TRBJ2-1	many	12	CAWSLATSEQFF	TGTGCCTGGAGTCTTGCGACTAGTGAGCAGTTCTTC
-	TRBV20-1	TRBJ2-3	many	14	CSARPGAGTDTQYF	TGCAGTGCTAGACCGGGGGCCGGCACAGATACGCAGTATTTT
-	TRBV7-9	TRBJ2-1	-	13	CASSPILSDEQFF	TGTGCCAGCAGCCCTATTCTAAGTGATGAGCAGTTCTTC
-	TRBV6-5	TRBJ2-2	-	15	CASSRDSANTGELFF	TGTGCCAGCAGTCGCGACAGCGCGAACACCGGGGAGCTGTTTTTT
TRBD2	TRBV30	TRBJ2-5	few	15	CAWSYTSGRWETQYF	TGTGCCTGGAGTTACACTAGCGGGAGATGGGAGACCCAGTACTTC
TRBD1	TRBV9	TRBJ1-4	many	13	CASSPGQGEKLFF	TGTGCCAGCAGCCCGGGACAGGGGGAAAAACTGTTTTTT
TRBD2	TRBV7-9	TRBJ2-7	few	14	CASSTGLETYEQYF	TGTGCCAGCAGCACGGGACTAGAAACTTACGAGCAGTACTTC
-	TRBV19	TRBJ2-1	few	15	CASSSPLGLRNEQFF	TGTGCCAGTAGTTCCCCGTTAGGCCTTCGGAATGAGCAGTTCTTC
-	TRBV4-3	TRBJ2-4	many	18	CASSQDAWALLAKNIQYF	TGCGCCAGCAGCCAAGATGCCTGGGCCTTACTAGCCAAAAACATTCAGTACTTC
TRBD1	TRBV7-9	TRBJ1-1	-	15	CASSSSGTGNTEAFF	TGTGCCAGCAGCTCCTCCGGGACAGGGAACACTGAAGCTTTCTTT
TRBD2	TRBV7-6	TRBJ2-3	-	16	CASGWTSGSSTDTQYF	TGTGCCAGCGGCTGGACTAGCGGGAGTAGTACAGATACGCAGTATTTT
-	TRBV4-1	TRBJ1-1	few	11	CASSQDGEAFF	TGCGCCAGCAGCCAAGATGGTGAAGCTTTCTTT
-	TRBV7-6	TRBJ2-3	many	14	CASSQGPGPDTQYF	TGTGCCAGCAGCCAGGGCCCAGGGCCAGATACGCAGTATTTT
-	TRBV28	TRBJ1-1	many	13	CASSPAMNTEAFF	TGTGCCAGCAGTCCCGCAATGAACACTGAAGCTTTCTTT
-	TRBV27	TRBJ1-5	-	14	CASSLLMGDQPQHF	TGTGCCAGCAGTTTATTGATGGGGGATCAGCCCCAGCATTTT
-	TRBV7-2	TRBJ2-5	-	15	CASSFGEGFWETQYF	TGTGCCAGCAGCTTTGGTGAGGGCTTTTGGGAGACCCAGTACTTC
TRBD1	TRBV5-6	TRBJ2-7	many	15	CASSLVGQGNYEQYF	TGTGCCAGCAGCTTGGTAGGACAGGGGAACTACGAGCAGTACTTC
-	TRBV12-3/TRBV12-4	TRBJ1-5	-	11	CASASSGAQHF	TGTGCCAGCGCCTCAAGCGGGGCCCAGCATTTT
TRBD1	TRBV27	TRBJ1-5	few	14	CGSRTGVSNQPQHF	TGTGGCAGCAGGACAGGGGTTAGCAATCAGCCCCAGCATTTT
-	TRBV12-2	TRBJ2-3	-	15	CASRLVGSLTDTQYF	TGTGCAAGTCGCTTAGTTGGGAGCCTCACAGATACGCAGTATTTT
-	TRBV7-9	TRBJ2-3	many	17	CASSLLRPGRSTDTQYF	TGTGCCAGCAGCTTACTTAGGCCGGGTCGGAGCACAGATACGCAGTATTTT
TRBD1	TRBV19	TRBJ2-3	few	15	CASSPGTGPISTQYF	TGTGCCAGTAGTCCGGGGACAGGGCCGATCAGTACGCAGTATTTT
TRBD2	TRBV7-2	TRBJ2-1	-	15	CASSVGLASYNEQFF	TGTGCCAGCAGCGTGGGACTAGCGTCCTACAATGAGCAGTTCTTC
-	TRBV5-1	TRBJ2-3	-	13	CASSSGLGERQYF	TGCGCCAGCAGTAGTGGACTGGGCGAGCGACAGTATTTT
-	TRBV5-1	TRBJ2-2	few	14	CASRLSHGTGELFF	TGCGCCAGCAGGCTTTCACATGGCACCGGGGAGCTGTTTTTT
-	TRBV7-9	TRBJ1-2	-	14	CASSSRDAHYGYTF	TGTGCCAGCAGCTCCAGGGATGCGCACTATGGCTACACCTTC
TRBD2	TRBV30	TRBJ2-7	-	13	CALLAGGSYEQYF	TGTGCCTTACTAGCGGGAGGGTCCTACGAGCAGTACTTC
-	TRBV12-3/TRBV12-4	TRBJ2-2	many	12	CASSPMSGELFF	TGTGCCAGCAGCCCTATGTCCGGGGAGCTGTTTTTT
-	TRBV12-3/TRBV12-4	TRBJ2-6	many	19	CASSPFGVGAQTGANVLTF	TGTGCCAGCAGTCCCTTCGGGGTGGGGGCGCAGACTGGGGCCAACGTCCTGACTTTC
TRBD2	TRBV6-2/TRBV6-3	TRBJ2-5	few	12	CASRIAGGPPYF	TGTGCCAGCAGGATAGCGGGAGGGCCTCCGTACTTC
-	TRBV6-2/TRBV6-3	TRBJ1-5	-	13	CASSYILSQPQHF	TGTGCCAGCAGTTATATTCTTAGTCAGCCCCAGCATTTT
TRBD1	TRBV7-3	TRBJ1-1	-	14	CASGFDRGFTEAFF	TGTGCCAGCGGCTTCGACAGGGGGTTCACTGAAGCTTTCTTT
-	TRBV5-4	TRBJ2-7	many	13	CASSEPGSYEQYF	TGTGCCAGCAGCGAGCCAGGGTCCTACGAGCAGTACTTC
TRBD2	TRBV7-9	TRBJ2-2	-	16	CASSSPLWGGTGEPFF	TGTGCCAGCAGCTCCCCCCTCTGGGGGGGGACCGGGGAGCCGTTTTTT
-	TRBV4-3	TRBJ1-1	few	17	CASSQDVGPVGNTEAFF	TGCGCCAGCAGCCAAGATGTAGGGCCTGTTGGGAACACTGAAGCTTTCTTT